The next 9 T cell receptor beta chains were all read from a single sample in a study of persistence of HIV-infected CD4 T cells. This nonspecific control used anti-CD3/anti-CD28 bead stimulation of CD4+ T cells. Sorting selected CD4+ T cells upregulating both CD40 ligand and CD69. No antigen has been assigned to these receptors. Sequencing used immunoSEQ version 4 in survey mode. Libraries were prepared by immunoSEQ multiplex PCR; TCRdb keeps only in-frame clonotypes and omits some of them. The table shows around 35,000 clones, with roughly 87% occurring only once. The specimen was CD4+ T cells sorted from PBMCs after approximately 19-hour stimulation, collected from a patient who received antiretroviral therapy. The receptors come from an adult man with HIV who was CMV-seropositive.

The chain has TRBV19 and TRBJ2-6; the D gene is possibly TRBD1 (5 bases). This CDR3 is 17 amino acids long. Germline CDR1 and CDR2: LNHDA and SQIVND (reference sequence). V lost 1 base to trimming and J lost 0 bases, with 10 bases between them. The DNA for the CDR3 is TGTGCCAGTAGTATAGGCACAGGATCCTCTGGGGCCAACGTCCTGACTTTC. It translates to CASSIGTGSSGANVLTF.

This sequence joins TRBV2 and TRBJ2-1, with 8 bases matching TRBD1. Germline trimming cut 7 bases from V and 4 bases from J; bases unmatched to any gene: 9. Germline V gene lookup returns CDR1 SNHLY and CDR2 FYNNEI. This CDR3 contains 15 residues. CDR3 bases: TGTGCCAGCATCGGACAGGGAATGAGATACAATGAGCAGTTCTTC. Its translation is CASIGQGMRYNEQFF.

V gene TRBV19 combines with J gene TRBJ1-5, with 9 nucleotides matching TRBD1. There are 14 residues in the CDR3. Germline-derived CDR1 and CDR2 are LNHDA and SQIVND (reference sequence). V gave up 5 bases and J gave up 5 bases; unmatched junction bases: 4. In nucleotides, the CDR3 is TGTGCCAGTAGTCCGACAGGGGGTCATCAGCCCCAGCATTTT. Translation gives CASSPTGGHQPQHF.

The gene calls are TRBV3-1 (or the pseudogene TRBV3-2) and TRBJ2-1, with 9 bases lining up with TRBD2. V dropped 0 bases and J dropped 2; count of bases not matched to a gene: 11. Germline CDR1 reads LGHDT; CDR2 reads YNNKEL (reference sequence). This CDR3 has 19 residues. In nucleotides, the CDR3 is TGTGCCAGCAGCCAAGATCATAGAAGCGGGGGGACTCCCTACAATGAGCAGTTCTTC. This encodes CASSQDHRSGGTPYNEQFF.

The chain couples TRBV7-2 to TRBJ2-7; D unresolved. Germline CDR1 reads SGHTA; CDR2 reads FQGNSA. This CDR3 has 14 residues. Trimming left V 2 bases short and J 2 bases short, with 10 bases between. The CDR3 region has the DNA TGTGCCAGCAGCTTACGTTCCGGAACCTACGAGCAGTACTTC. Its protein product is CASSLRSGTYEQYF.

The rearrangement joins TRBV4-2 to TRBJ1-4; 7 bases align to TRBD1. This CDR3 spans 15 amino acids. CDR1 and CDR2 from the germline V gene are LGHNA and YNFKEQ. V lost 3 bases and J lost 8; bases outside the gene matches: 9. The CDR3 region is CASSHPQGIGEKLFF. CDR3 in DNA: TGTGCCAGCAGCCACCCACAGGGGATAGGCGAAAAACTGTTTTTT.

This clone was observed once. The CDR3 bases are TGTGCCAGCAGTGAATGGTCCCGCTACAATGAGCAGTTCTTC. This translates into CASSEWSRYNEQFF. The rearrangement links TRBV25-1 to TRBJ2-1; D is unclear. CDR1 and CDR2 from the germline V gene are MGHDK and SYGVNS. V lost 1 base and J lost 3, with 7 bases in between. The CDR3 is made up of 14 amino acids. The whole variable domain, filled in from reference TRBV25-1 and TRBJ2-1, reads EADIYQTPRYLVIGTGKKITLECSQTMGHDKMYWYQQDPGMELHLIHYSYGVNSTEKGDLSSESTVSRIRTEHFPLTLESARPSHTSQYLCASSEWSRYNEQFFGPGTRLTVL.

The rearrangement joins TRBV30 to TRBJ1-6, with 8 bases identical to TRBD1. There are 16 residues in the CDR3. V was clipped by 3 bases and J by 0 bases; unmatched bases: 4. Germline-derived CDR1 and CDR2 are GTSNPN and SVGIG (reference sequence). The CDR3: CAWRRTGISYNSPLHF. CDR3 in DNA: TGTGCCTGGAGAAGGACAGGGATCTCCTATAATTCACCCCTCCACTTT.

This clone occurred once. This chain uses TRBV27 with TRBJ1-2, with 10 bases lining up with TRBD1. Germline CDR1 reads MNHEY; CDR2 reads SMNVEV (reference sequence). The CDR3 loop spans 15 amino acids. The V and J ends lost 5 bases and 4 bases, in that order; junction bases with no gene match: 7. The CDR3 sequence is CASSPWDRGGYGYTF. The CDR3, as DNA: TGTGCCAGCAGTCCGTGGGACAGGGGTGGCTATGGCTACACCTTC.